These 4 T cell receptor beta chains were all obtained from the same sample, sequenced in a study of cytotoxic CD8 clonotypes in ibrutinib-treated CLL. The data were produced by immunoSEQ multiplex PCR, yet TCRdb's version contains in-frame clones alone and is incomplete. The sample has approximately 130,000 clones, around 84% seen once; the top ten hold about 3.3%. The starting material was PBMCs, obtained after 24 months of ibrutinib treatment. Source of these receptors: a human donor with chronic lymphocytic leukemia.

This sequence joins TRBV11-3 and TRBJ2-3; either TRBD1 or TRBD2 may fit D (5 bases each). The V end lost 5 bases, the J end lost 2 bases, and 17 bases lay between the germline ends. The CDR3 contains 16 residues. Per the germline V gene, CDR1 is SGHNT and CDR2 is YENEEA. CDR3 loop: CASSSGRVGSTDTQYF. CDR3 DNA: TGTGCCAGCAGCAGCGGCAGGGTAGGATCCACAGATACGCAGTATTTT.

This chain joins TRBV11-3 and TRBJ2-7; TRBD2 agrees at 7 bases. The length of the CDR3 is 13 residues. Germline V gives CDR1 SGHNT, CDR2 YENEEA. The junction had 1 base not matched to a gene; V was cut back by 3 bases and J by 2 bases. The CDR3: CASSLGRAYEQYF. The CDR3 DNA sequence: TGTGCCAGCAGCTTGGGGAGGGCCTACGAGCAGTACTTC.

The V call is TRBV2, the J call TRBJ1-6, with 9 bases identical to TRBD1. This CDR3 region has 15 residues. Germline values: CDR1 SNHLY, CDR2 FYNNEI. With 6 bases clipped from V and 8 bases from J, the junction kept 8 bases outside the gene matches. In DNA form, the CDR3 reads TGTGCCAGCAGGACTTCGACAGGGGGAGATTCACCCCTCCACTTT. It translates to CASRTSTGGDSPLHF.

The V and J genes are TRBV6-5 and TRBJ1-6; D possibly corresponds to TRBD1 (6 bases). V was clipped by 6 bases and J by 6 bases, with 15 bases between them. This CDR3 region has 15 residues. Per germline, CDR1 MNHEY and CDR2 SVGAGI. The CDR3 is CASRLGGLLNSPLHF. The CDR3 DNA sequence: TGTGCCAGCAGGTTGGGGGGGCTCCTTAATTCACCCCTCCACTTT.